The clone carrying this TCR beta chain was picked up a small number of times. Its target is unknown. The record originates from a study of response to subunit inactivated influenza vaccine. Whole-study results and caveats: Authors proposed each seasonal influenza vaccination draws in few new T cells.

One entry per CDR3 protein, called by TCRdb with MiXCR from the RT-PCR reads. This sample has 600,000 to 850,000 distinct CDR3 sequences; 12% to 15% occur once, and the top ten carry 6% to 9.5%. The sample was PBMCs from blood, taken approximately 15 days before vaccination. The TCR was taken from a man aged 50 to 60 who received an inactivated influenza vaccine.

CDR3 in amino acids: CASSTTFVETQYF. CDR3 bases: TGCGCCAGCAGCACAACATTTGTGGAGACCCAGTACTTC. The chain recombines TRBV5-1 with TRBJ2-5; D call uncertain. V gave up 4 bases and J gave up 5 bases, with 12 bases separating them. Per the germline V gene, CDR1 is SGHRS and CDR2 is YFSETQ. This CDR3 spans 13 amino acids. The whole variable domain, remainder taken from reference TRBV5-1 and TRBJ2-5, is KAGVTQTPRYLIKTRGQQVTLSCSPISGHRSVSWYQQTPGQGLQFLFEYFSETQRNKGNFPGRFSGRQFSNSRSEMNVSTLELGDSALYLCASSTTFVETQYFGPGTRLLVL.